The 19 T cell receptor beta chains below all came from one sample that was sequenced in a study of CD8+ T cells in alopecia areata (dated by TCRdb to between 2018 and 2020). What the time point label conveys for this sample: around 29 days on oral tofacitinib. The treatment or condition tag for this specimen amounts to: oral pan-JAK inhibitor, 5-10 mg twice daily. Library preparation employed the immunoSEQ multiplex PCR assay. For TCR sequencing, RNA was extracted from every sample and reverse transcribed into cDNA to serve as template. Sourced from immuneACCESS, this table was stored by TCRdb with only in-frame sequences that have V and J called. A share of the clones is absent; for the studies checked, an unresolved V gene accounts for under half, and the remainder has no known explanation. The sample table records 95,000 to 100,000 clones; roughly 64% of these occur just once. Clones ranked in the top ten supply roughly a sixth of the sample.

The material was CD8+ T cells sorted from blood, obtained at week 4, from a patient treated with tofacitinib. Source of these receptors: a human donor with alopecia areata.

V usage is TRBV13 and J usage is TRBJ1-2, with D uncertain. The CDR3 totals 12 residues. Germline CDR1 reads PRHDT; CDR2 reads FYEKMQ (reference sequence). Trimming took off 2 bases at V and 7 bases at J, with 8 bases between the two ends. In DNA form, the CDR3 reads TGTGCCAGCAGCTTAAGGTGGGGTGGCTACACCTTC. Protein sequence: CASSLRWGGYTF.

In its sample, this clone was seen a few times. The chain is built from TRBV7-3 and TRBJ2-3, with 7 nucleotides matching TRBD2. The CDR3 is 14 amino acids. Germline CDR1 and CDR2: SGHTA and FQGTGA. V lost 5 bases, J lost 3 bases, and 5 bases stayed unmatched. CDR3 bases: TGTGCCAGCAGCAAACTAGCGCTGACAGATACGCAGTATTTT. Protein: CASSKLALTDTQYF.

The rearrangement uses TRBV4-1 and TRBJ2-3; unclear D gene. Deletions cut 1 base from V and 2 bases from J, with 13 bases between. The V gene's germline CDR1 is MGHRA and CDR2 YSYEKL. The CDR3 loop spans 16 amino acids. The CDR3 DNA sequence: TGCGCCAGCAGCCAAGTTTCTCCCGGAGCCACAGATACGCAGTATTTT. Its translation: CASSQVSPGATDTQYF.

The chain employs TRBV29-1 and TRBJ1-2; D not resolved. CDR1 is SQVTM, CDR2 ANQGSEA, per germline. This CDR3 comprises 11 residues. Trimming stripped 3 bases from V and 6 bases from J, with 8 bases between. The DNA for the CDR3 is TGCAGCGTTGAGCCCGGTCATGGCTACACCTTC. It translates to CSVEPGHGYTF.

The chain is built from TRBV9 and TRBJ2-3, with D unclear. Trimming took 2 bases from V and 8 from J, leaving 12 bases between them. The length of the CDR3 is 13 residues. CDR1 SGDLS and CDR2 YYNGEE come from the germline V gene. DNA for the CDR3: TGTGCCAGCAGCGTTGGGTGGGAAAGTACGCAGTATTTT. The encoded protein is CASSVGWESTQYF.

This clone occurred a few times. CDR3 residues: CASRDGNTEAFF. The CDR3 DNA reads as TGTGCCAGCAGGGATGGGAACACTGAAGCTTTCTTT. The chain is built from TRBV6-1 and TRBJ1-1, with D hard to call. Germline values: CDR1 MNHNS, CDR2 SASEGT. The V and J ends lost 6 bases and 1 base respectively, with 6 bases between them. The CDR3 spans 12 residues.

The chain joins TRBV30 to TRBJ2-7; D is undetermined. CDR3 length: 11 residues. Trimming cost V 2 bases and J 3 bases, with 5 bases left between them. CDR1 and CDR2 from the germline V gene are GTSNPN and SVGIG (reference sequence). This chain's CDR3 is CAWSLVYEQYF. CDR3 sequence (DNA): TGTGCCTGGAGTTTGGTCTACGAGCAGTACTTC.

This clone has just one count. V usage is TRBV5-6 and J usage is TRBJ2-3, with D maybe TRBD2 (5 bases). The CDR3 contains 18 residues. Germline V gene sequence: CDR1 SGHDT, CDR2 YYEEEE. V was trimmed by 1 base and J by 0 bases, leaving 18 bases between them. In nucleotides, the CDR3 is TGTGCCAGCAGCTTGCCGGGAAGCAGCCTCATAAGCACAGATACGCAGTATTTT. This encodes CASSLPGSSLISTDTQYF.

The gene calls are TRBV6-5 and TRBJ2-7; D gene uncertain. Germline CDR1 reads MNHEY; CDR2 reads SVGAGI. The CDR3 loop spans 14 amino acids. Deletions cut 6 bases from V and 2 bases from J, with 14 bases between. The CDR3 sequence is CASSFRGGAYEQYF. As DNA, the CDR3 is TGTGCCAGCAGCTTTAGAGGTGGCGCCTACGAGCAGTACTTC.

The V gene is TRBV6-4, the J gene TRBJ2-3, with 9 bases identical to TRBD2. The V and J ends lost 3 bases and 2 bases, in that order; junction bases with no gene match: 3. The CDR3 is 15 amino acids. Germline-derived CDR1 and CDR2 are MRHNA and SNTAGT. The CDR3 loop reads CASSEGGGATDTQYF. The DNA for the CDR3 is TGTGCCAGCAGTGAAGGCGGGGGGGCCACAGATACGCAGTATTTT.

In its sample, this clone was seen once. The rearrangement joins TRBV30 to TRBJ2-3, with 13 bases that match TRBD2. Germline CDR1 GTSNPN, CDR2 SVGIG (reference sequence). V lost 4 bases and J lost 3; bases outside the gene matches: 10. The CDR3 is 17 amino acids. The CDR3 protein is CAWIPGLAGVRTDTQYF. DNA for the CDR3: TGTGCCTGGATCCCAGGACTAGCGGGAGTCAGGACAGATACGCAGTATTTT.

This clone turned up a few times. The CDR3 loop is CATSSRDRAYGYTF. The CDR3 DNA follows: TGTGCCACCAGCAGTAGGGACAGGGCCTATGGCTACACCTTC. The chain links TRBV15 to TRBJ1-2, with 9 bases lining up with TRBD1. V shed 3 bases and J 4 bases; nucleotides not matched to a gene: 3. Germline V lookup: CDR1 LNHNV, CDR2 YYDKDF (reference sequence). This CDR3 is 14 amino acids long.

The rearrangement links TRBV5-6 to TRBJ2-5; tentatively, D is TRBD1 (6 bases). The CDR3 consists of 15 residues. Per germline, CDR1 SGHDT and CDR2 YYEEEE. V was cut by 4 bases and J by 0 bases, with 13 bases left in between. CDR3 bases: TGTGCCAGCAGCCTATCCGGGACATACCAAGAGACCCAGTACTTC. It specifies CASSLSGTYQETQYF.

This clone showed up many times. This rearrangement joins TRBV6-1 to TRBJ1-1, with 7 bases fitting TRBD1. After removal of 10 bases from V and 1 base from J, the junction contained 6 bases not matched to a gene. The CDR3 is 13 residues long. From germline, CDR1 is MNHNS and CDR2 SASEGT. CDR3 sequence reads: CATSWDRNTEAFF. The CDR3 DNA follows: TGTGCCACCAGCTGGGACAGGAACACTGAAGCTTTCTTT.

This clone has only one observation. The genes are TRBV27 and TRBJ2-5; TRBD1 aligns across 7 bases. V lost 11 bases to trimming and J lost 1 base; unmatched junction nucleotides: 13. The germline V gene has CDR1 MNHEY and CDR2 SMNVEV (reference sequence). The CDR3 length is 15 residues. The CDR3 loop is CAGGPERGPQETQYF. CDR3 nucleotides: TGTGCCGGCGGACCCGAAAGGGGGCCCCAAGAGACCCAGTACTTC.

V gene TRBV27 combines with J gene TRBJ1-1, with TRBD1 matching 10 bases. CDR1 and CDR2 (germline): MNHEY, SMNVEV (reference sequence). The trim removed 6 bases at V and 1 base at J, leaving 5 bases unmatched. This CDR3 is 15 amino acids long. The DNA for the CDR3 is TGTGCCAGCAGCGGGACAGGGGAGGGGAACACTGAAGCTTTCTTT. Protein sequence: CASSGTGEGNTEAFF.

The chain uses TRBV29-1 and TRBJ2-1; 11 bases align to TRBD2. Per germline, CDR1 SQVTM and CDR2 ANQGSEA. This CDR3 comprises 16 residues. V gave up 0 bases and J gave up 12 bases; unmatched junction bases: 13. The CDR3 DNA reads as TGCAGCGTTGAAGATCATAACAGGGAGCTAGCGGGGGGGCAGTTCTTC. This sequence encodes CSVEDHNRELAGGQFF.

The sample holds one count of this clone. The CDR3 loop is CASSYGGGEAFF. In nucleotides, the CDR3 is TGTGCCAGCAGTTATGGTGGGGGTGAAGCTTTCTTT. The chain has TRBV27 and TRBJ1-1, with D perhaps TRBD1 (5 bases). V lost 4 bases and J lost 7, with 10 bases in between. The germline V gene has CDR1 MNHEY and CDR2 SMNVEV (reference sequence). This CDR3 contains 12 residues.

This chain joins TRBV7-9 and TRBJ2-5, with TRBD2 matching 8 bases. Germline V gene data show CDR1 as SEHNR and CDR2 as FQNEAQ (reference sequence). The ends lost 2 bases at V and 5 bases at J; junction bases unmatched: 7. The CDR3 spans 15 residues. The CDR3 is CASSLSTSDRETQYF. For the CDR3, the DNA is TGTGCCAGCAGCTTATCGACTAGCGATCGGGAGACCCAGTACTTC.